What follows describes a single T cell receptor beta chain. Its antigen target is currently unknown. Nothing much larger sits one base from this clone, and base qualities are not available. This sample is part of a study of T cell changes during pregnancy in multiple sclerosis (dated by TCRdb to 2018 to 2020). Background for the entire study: Changes in the T cell repertoire over the course of pregnancy were examined in this study in women with multiple sclerosis.

In the germline V gene, CDR1 corresponds to SGHTA and CDR2 to FQGTGA. Counted from cysteine to phenylalanine, this CDR3 has 16 amino acids. Only the CDR3 DNA is retained, 48 bases long and in frame from the first base. Unmatched junction bases come to 7, with V trimmed by 5 bases and J by 2 bases. The library was prepared using the immunoSEQ multiplex PCR assay. TCRdb re-hosts the immuneACCESS table, in-frame sequences only. Its copies lack some clones; in the studies checked, an unresolved V gene accounts for under half of them, and the cause for the rest is not known. The sample includes 69,000 or so clones, with approximately 91% observed a single time. The top ten clonotypes cover roughly 1.5% of the sample.

Sequences were derived from peripheral blood, sampled in the third trimester of pregnancy. This receptor was obtained from a female donor with multiple sclerosis, enrolled in a pregnancy study. This chain joins TRBV7-3 to TRBJ2-1; 9 bases in between match TRBD2. The sequenced DNA is TGTGCCAGCAGCCCCCGACTAGCGGCCACCTACAATGAGCAGTTCTTC. It specifies CASSPRLAATYNEQFF.